Described below is a single TCR beta chain sequence and its context. Germline V CDR1 and CDR2: LGHDT, YNNKEL (reference sequence). There are 18 residues in the CDR3. With 0 bases clipped from V and 0 bases from J, the junction kept 7 bases outside the gene matches. Assay used: immunoSEQ multiplex PCR; TCRdb lists only in-frame clones, some missing. The table shows about 120,000 clones, with over 85% occurring only once. This sample was included in a study of T cell responses to AZD1222 COVID-19 vaccine. The material sequenced was peripheral blood, taken on day 0 of AZD1222 vaccination. The chain carries TRBV3-1 (or the pseudogene TRBV3-2) and TRBJ2-1; TRBD2 aligns across 8 bases. The source is an adult in good health. CDR3 sequence: CASSQDRLASSSYNEQFF. In nucleotides, the CDR3 is TGTGCCAGCAGCCAAGACCGACTAGCGTCCAGCTCCTACAATGAGCAGTTCTTC.